This T cell receptor (beta chain) was profiled in a study of shared clonotypes between healthy human individuals (dated by TCRdb to about 2020). In the study overall: The cohort included three men and a couple of women between 18 and 49 years of age. For each donor, CD4 naive and CD4 memory were each given three plates, CD8 naive was given two plates, and CD8 memory was given one plate. The study deeply sequenced blood TCR repertoires of five healthy adults to estimate repertoire size and the extent of clonotype sharing between individuals. Different laboratories and diverse techniques were used to prepare libraries and sequence TCR repertoires, to increase sequencing depth and limit assay-specific biases. Leukapheresis yielded between about 0.9 and 9.5 billion PBMCs per donor.

Using the deep immunoSEQ assay, multiplex PCR amplified TCR CDR3 regions from genomic DNA. For each cell subset, the extracted genomic DNA was distributed evenly across all wells of several immunoSEQ 96-well plates, and each plate served as one replicate. Each replicate PCR for sorted subsets received about 200 ng genomic DNA, equal to about 30,000 T cell genomes. Purified libraries were measured with a Qubit 3.0 fluorometer, size-checked on a Bioanalyzer 2100, and measured again with the KAPA Library Quantification kit. Every immunoSEQ 96-well plate was sequenced on a dedicated single-read 150-cycle Illumina NextSeq 550 flow cell. The original pipeline was this. Because the immunoSEQ output included only junctional sequences and no quality scores, the filtering could not be the same as the filtering used for full-length reads. To assign V/J genes and CDR3, sequences were annotated against IMGT germline references using PyIR, a Python wrapper for IgBLAST v1.9. Any read was removed if the V/J assignment was weak (E-value above 1e-6), the CDR3 was missing, or the read contained stop codons, out-of-frame junctions, or ambiguous translated residues. A V3J clonotype was defined by an identical inferred V gene, J gene, and CDR3 amino acid sequence. Percentage overlap between repertoires was calculated by dividing the number of shared unique clonotypes by the size of the smaller repertoire. Repertoire richness was assessed with RTK rarefaction, the Chao1 estimator, and Recon v2.1 estimates of unobserved clonotypes. For all TCRbeta clonotypes obtained by the gDNA method from several donors, generation probabilities were computed with OLGA. TCRdb's version of the immuneACCESS table is confined to in-frame rearrangements and falls short of the full clone set. An unresolved V gene accounts for under half of the shortfall where checked; the remainder is of unknown origin. Clonal size and the V and J genes are those of that table, whereas D and trimming came from the DNA. This sample has approximately 600,000 clones in its table, and 90% to 95% of those were observed once. Clones ranked in the top ten supply 0.095% to 0.14% of the sample.

For the CD8 naive samples, CD45RO-negative cells were positively selected for CCR7, yielding a CD45RA+CCR7+ population from which TemRA cells were excluded. The donors were healthy, HIV-negative adults who had no recently reported acute infections or vaccinations. Every donor was a Caucasian adult residing in Nashville, Tennessee, USA. Blood was obtained by leukapheresis, after which PBMCs were separated by Ficoll-Histopaque density gradient centrifugation and cryopreserved in liquid nitrogen vapor phase. Analytical flow cytometry was used to check the purity and quantity of each magnetically sorted T cell population. From each sorted fraction, genomic DNA was isolated and quantified by UV absorbance on a Nanodrop 2000c. Points on this clone: The clone's antigen remains unknown. No much larger clone exists at a distance of one base, and base qualities are not known.

Here is what the overall study found, with its caveats: The genetic and exposure-history diversity represented was limited by the small number of donors. Pairwise subsampling indicated that sequencing depth was expected to affect the degree of clonotype sharing among donors. Incomplete sequencing was indicated by rarefaction of sorted-subset datasets, despite the large sequencing depth. Roughly 5.2% of naive CD4, roughly 3.6% of naive CD8, about 2.1% of memory CD4, and about 0.4% of memory CD8 clonotypes were shared across several donors. Larger estimated clonotype richness was generally found for naive subsets than for memory subsets. Higher generation probabilities were observed for clonotypes shared by all four sorted-subset donors than for non-shared clonotypes. Sampling was limited to blood, and TCR repertoires in tissue likely differ from TCR repertoires in blood.

The clonotype was recovered from a woman between 25 and 40 years old in good health. What was sequenced was naive CD8+ T cells sorted from blood. Reading the label with the study, this specimen's cell subset or site is: CD45RA+CCR7+.

The DNA reads TGTGCCTGGACCCAGGCCTCCTACGAGCAGTACTTC. The translation is CAWTQASYEQYF. The chain is assembled from TRBV30 and TRBJ2-7, with an unclear D gene assignment. Based on the germline V gene (reference sequence), the CDR1 and CDR2 sequences are GTSNPN and SVGIG. The germline ends are 7 bases apart after V is trimmed by 4 bases and J by 0 bases. The cysteine opens and the phenylalanine closes a CDR3 of 12 amino acids. Only the CDR3 region is kept as DNA, spanning 36 bases read in frame from base 1.